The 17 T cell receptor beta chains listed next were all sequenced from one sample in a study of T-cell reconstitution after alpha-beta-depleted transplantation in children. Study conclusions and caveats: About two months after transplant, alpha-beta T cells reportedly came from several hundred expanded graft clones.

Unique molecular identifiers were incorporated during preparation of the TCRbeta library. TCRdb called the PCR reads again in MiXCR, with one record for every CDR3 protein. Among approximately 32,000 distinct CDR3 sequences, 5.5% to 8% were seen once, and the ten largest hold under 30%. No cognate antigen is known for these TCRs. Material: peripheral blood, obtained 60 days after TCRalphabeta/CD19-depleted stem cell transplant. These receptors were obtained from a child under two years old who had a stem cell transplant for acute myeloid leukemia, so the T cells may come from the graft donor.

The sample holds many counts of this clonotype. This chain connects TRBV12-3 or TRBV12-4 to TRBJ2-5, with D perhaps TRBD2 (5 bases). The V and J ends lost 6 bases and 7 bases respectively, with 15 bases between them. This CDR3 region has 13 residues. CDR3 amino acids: CASSQDCLGTQYF. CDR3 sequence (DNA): TGTGCCAGCAGCCAGGACTGCCTGGGGACCCAGTACTTC.

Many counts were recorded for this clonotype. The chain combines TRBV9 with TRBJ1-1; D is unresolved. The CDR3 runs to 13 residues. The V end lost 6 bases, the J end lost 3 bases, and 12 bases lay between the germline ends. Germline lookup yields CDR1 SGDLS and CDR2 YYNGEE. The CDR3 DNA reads TGTGCCAGCACCTTTGGCCCGGACACTGAAGCTTTCTTT. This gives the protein CASTFGPDTEAFF.

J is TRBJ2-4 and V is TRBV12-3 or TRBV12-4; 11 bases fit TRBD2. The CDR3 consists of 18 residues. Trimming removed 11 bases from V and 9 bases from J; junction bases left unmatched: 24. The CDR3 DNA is TGTGCCTTCAGTTTAGTACTAGCGGGAGCCGTTCCCCAGGGCATTCAGTACTTC. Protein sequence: CAFSLVLAGAVPQGIQYF.

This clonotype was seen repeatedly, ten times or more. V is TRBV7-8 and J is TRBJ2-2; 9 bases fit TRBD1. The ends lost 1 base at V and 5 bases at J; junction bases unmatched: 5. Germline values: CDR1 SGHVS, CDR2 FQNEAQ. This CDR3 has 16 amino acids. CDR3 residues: CASSLGGTGLTGELFF. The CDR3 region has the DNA TGTGCCAGCAGCTTAGGAGGGACAGGGTTAACCGGGGAGCTGTTTTTT.

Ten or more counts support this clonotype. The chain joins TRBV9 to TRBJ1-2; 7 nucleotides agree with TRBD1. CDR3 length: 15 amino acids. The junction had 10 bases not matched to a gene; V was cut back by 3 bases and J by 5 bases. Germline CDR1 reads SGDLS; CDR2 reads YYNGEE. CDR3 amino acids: CASSEGDSPAYGYTF. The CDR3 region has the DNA TGTGCCAGCAGCGAGGGGGACAGCCCAGCATATGGCTACACCTTC.

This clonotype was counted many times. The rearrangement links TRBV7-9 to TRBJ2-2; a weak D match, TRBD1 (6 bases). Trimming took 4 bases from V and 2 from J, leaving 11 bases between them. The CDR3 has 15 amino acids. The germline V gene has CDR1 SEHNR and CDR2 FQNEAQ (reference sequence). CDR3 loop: CASSSGTPNTGELFF. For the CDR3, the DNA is TGTGCCAGCAGCTCCGGGACACCAAACACCGGGGAGCTGTTTTTT.

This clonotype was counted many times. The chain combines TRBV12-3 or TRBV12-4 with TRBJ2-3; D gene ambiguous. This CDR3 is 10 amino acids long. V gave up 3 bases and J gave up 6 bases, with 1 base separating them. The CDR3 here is CASSLDTQYF. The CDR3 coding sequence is TGTGCCAGCAGTTTGGATACGCAGTATTTT.

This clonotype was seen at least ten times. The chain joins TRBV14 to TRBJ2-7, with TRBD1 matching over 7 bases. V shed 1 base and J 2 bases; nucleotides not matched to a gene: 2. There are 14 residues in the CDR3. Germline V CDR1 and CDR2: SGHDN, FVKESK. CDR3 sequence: CASSQARGPYEQYF. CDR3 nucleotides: TGTGCCAGCAGCCAAGCGAGGGGGCCCTACGAGCAGTACTTC.

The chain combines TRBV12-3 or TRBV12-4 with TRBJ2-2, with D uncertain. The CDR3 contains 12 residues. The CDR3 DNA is TGTGCTGCCCCGTCAGCCCTCGGGGAGCTGTTTTTT. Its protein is CAAPSALGELFF.

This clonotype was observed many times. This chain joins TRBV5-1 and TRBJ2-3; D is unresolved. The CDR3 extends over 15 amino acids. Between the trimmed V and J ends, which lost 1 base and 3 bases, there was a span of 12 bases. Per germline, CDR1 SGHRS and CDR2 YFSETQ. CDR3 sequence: CASSLLVRRTDTQYF. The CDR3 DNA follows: TGCGCCAGCAGCTTGCTAGTCCGGCGTACAGATACGCAGTATTTT. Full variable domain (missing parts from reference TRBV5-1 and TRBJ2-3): KAGVTQTPRYLIKTRGQQVTLSCSPISGHRSVSWYQQTPGQGLQFLFEYFSETQRNKGNFPGRFSGRQFSNSRSEMNVSTLELGDSALYLCASSLLVRRTDTQYFGPGTRLTVL.

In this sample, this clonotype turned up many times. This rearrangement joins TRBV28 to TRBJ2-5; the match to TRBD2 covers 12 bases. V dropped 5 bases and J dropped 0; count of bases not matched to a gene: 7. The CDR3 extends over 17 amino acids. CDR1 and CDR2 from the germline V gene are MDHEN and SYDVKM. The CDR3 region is CASSLGLAGKYQETQYF. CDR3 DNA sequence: TGTGCCAGCAGTCTCGGACTAGCGGGAAAGTACCAAGAGACCCAGTACTTC.

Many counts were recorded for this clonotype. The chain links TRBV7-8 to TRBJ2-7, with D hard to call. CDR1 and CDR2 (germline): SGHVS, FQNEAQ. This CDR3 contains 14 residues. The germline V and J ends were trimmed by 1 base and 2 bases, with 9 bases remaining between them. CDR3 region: CASSLEVRPYEQYF. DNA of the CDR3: TGTGCCAGCAGCTTAGAGGTACGGCCCTACGAGCAGTACTTC.

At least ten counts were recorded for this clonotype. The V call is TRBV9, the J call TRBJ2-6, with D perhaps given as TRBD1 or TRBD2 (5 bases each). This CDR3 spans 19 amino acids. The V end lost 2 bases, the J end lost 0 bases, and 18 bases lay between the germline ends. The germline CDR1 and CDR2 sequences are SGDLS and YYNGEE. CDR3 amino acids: CASSVYRDPIGSGANVLTF. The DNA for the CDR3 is TGTGCCAGCAGCGTGTACCGGGACCCAATAGGCTCTGGGGCCAACGTCCTGACTTTC.

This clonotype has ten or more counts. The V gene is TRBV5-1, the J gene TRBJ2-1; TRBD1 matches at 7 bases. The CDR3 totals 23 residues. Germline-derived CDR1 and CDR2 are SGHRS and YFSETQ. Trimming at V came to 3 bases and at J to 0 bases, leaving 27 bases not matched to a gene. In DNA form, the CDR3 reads TGCGCCAGCAGCTCGGGGACAGCCGGACTCAACGGGTTTCTACCGAGCTCCTACAATGAGCAGTTCTTC. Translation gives CASSSGTAGLNGFLPSSYNEQFF.

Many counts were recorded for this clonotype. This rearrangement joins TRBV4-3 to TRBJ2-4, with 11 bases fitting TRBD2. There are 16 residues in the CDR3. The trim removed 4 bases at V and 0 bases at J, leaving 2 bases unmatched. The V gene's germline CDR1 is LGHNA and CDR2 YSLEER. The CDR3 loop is CASSLGLAGAKNIQYF. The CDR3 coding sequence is TGCGCCAGCAGCCTAGGACTAGCGGGAGCCAAAAACATTCAGTACTTC.

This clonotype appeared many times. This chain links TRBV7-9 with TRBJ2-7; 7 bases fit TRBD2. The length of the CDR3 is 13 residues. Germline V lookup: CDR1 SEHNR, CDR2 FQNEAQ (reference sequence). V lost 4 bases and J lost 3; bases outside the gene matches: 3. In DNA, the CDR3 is TGTGCCAGCAGCTCGGGCGGGGGCTACGAGCAGTACTTC. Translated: CASSSGGGYEQYF.

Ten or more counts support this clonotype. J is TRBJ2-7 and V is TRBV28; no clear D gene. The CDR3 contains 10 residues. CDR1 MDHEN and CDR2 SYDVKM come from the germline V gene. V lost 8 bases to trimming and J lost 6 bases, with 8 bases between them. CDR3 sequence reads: CASGILEQYF. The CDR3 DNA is TGTGCCAGCGGGATTCTCGAGCAGTACTTC. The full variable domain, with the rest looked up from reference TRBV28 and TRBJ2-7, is DVKVTQSSRYLVKRTGEKVFLECVQDMDHENMFWYRQDPGLGLRLIYFSYDVKMKEKGDIPEGYSVSREKKERFSLILESASTNQTSMYLCASGILEQYFGPGTRLTVT.